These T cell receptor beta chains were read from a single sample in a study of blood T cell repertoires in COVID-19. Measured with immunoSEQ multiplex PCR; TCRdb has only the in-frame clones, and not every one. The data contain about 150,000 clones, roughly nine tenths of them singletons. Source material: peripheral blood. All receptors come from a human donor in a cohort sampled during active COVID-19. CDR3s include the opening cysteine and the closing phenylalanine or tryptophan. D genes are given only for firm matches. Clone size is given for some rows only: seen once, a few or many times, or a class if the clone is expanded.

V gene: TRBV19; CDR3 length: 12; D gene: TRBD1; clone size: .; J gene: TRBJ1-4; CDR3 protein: CASSMDREKLFF; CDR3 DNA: TGTGCCAGTAGTATGGACAGGGAAAAACTGTTTTTT
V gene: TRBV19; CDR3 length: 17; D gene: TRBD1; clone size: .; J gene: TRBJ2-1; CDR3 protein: CASSIGVRTGGRNEQFF; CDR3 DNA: TGTGCCAGTAGTATAGGAGTAAGGACAGGGGGCAGGAATGAGCAGTTCTTC
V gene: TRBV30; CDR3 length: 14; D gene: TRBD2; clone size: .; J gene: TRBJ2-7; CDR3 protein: CAWSAGTSEYEQYF; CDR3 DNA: TGTGCCTGGAGCGCCGGGACTAGCGAGTACGAGCAGTACTTC
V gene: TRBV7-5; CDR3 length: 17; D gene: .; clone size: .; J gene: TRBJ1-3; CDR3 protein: CARSLAWDGSSGNTIYF; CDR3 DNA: TGTGCCAGAAGCTTAGCGTGGGACGGGAGCTCTGGAAACACCATATATTTT
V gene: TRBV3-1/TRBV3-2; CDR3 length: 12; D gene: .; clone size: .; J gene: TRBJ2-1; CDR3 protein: CASSLTYNEQFF; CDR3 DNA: TGTGCCAGCAGCCTAACATACAATGAGCAGTTCTTC
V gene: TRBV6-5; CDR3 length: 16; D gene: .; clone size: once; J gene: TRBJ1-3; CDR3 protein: CASSYRRGSSGNTIYF; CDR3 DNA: TGTGCCAGCAGCTACCGCCGAGGGTCCTCTGGAAACACCATATATTTT
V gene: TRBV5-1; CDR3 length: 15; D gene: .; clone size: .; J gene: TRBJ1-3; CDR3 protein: CASSLVGLARDTIYF; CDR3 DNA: TGCGCCAGCAGCTTGGTTGGCTTAGCTCGGGACACCATATATTTT
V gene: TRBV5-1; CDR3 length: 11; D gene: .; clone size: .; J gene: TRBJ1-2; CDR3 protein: CASSLGADYTF; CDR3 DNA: TGCGCCAGCAGCTTAGGGGCAGACTACACCTTC
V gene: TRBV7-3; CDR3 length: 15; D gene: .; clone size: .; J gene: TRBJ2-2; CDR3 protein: CASSPRGPNTGELFF; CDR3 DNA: TGTGCCAGCAGCCCCCGGGGTCCGAACACCGGGGAGCTGTTTTTT
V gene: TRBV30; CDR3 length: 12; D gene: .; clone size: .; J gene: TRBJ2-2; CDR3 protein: CAWTLPLGELFF; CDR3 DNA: TGTGCCTGGACCCTACCTTTGGGGGAGCTGTTTTTT
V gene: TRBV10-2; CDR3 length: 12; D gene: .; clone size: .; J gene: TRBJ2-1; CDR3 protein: CASSEPNNEQFF; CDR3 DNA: TGCGCCAGCAGTGAGCCAAACAATGAGCAGTTCTTC
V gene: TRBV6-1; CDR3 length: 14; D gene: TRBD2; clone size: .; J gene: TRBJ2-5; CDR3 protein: CASSELAGRGTQYF; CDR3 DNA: TGTGCCAGCAGTGAGTTAGCGGGCCGTGGGACCCAGTACTTC
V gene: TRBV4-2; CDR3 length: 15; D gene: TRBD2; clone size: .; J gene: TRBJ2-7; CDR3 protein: CASSQELAGPYEQYF; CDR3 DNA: TGTGCCAGCAGCCAAGAGCTAGCGGGACCCTACGAGCAGTACTTC
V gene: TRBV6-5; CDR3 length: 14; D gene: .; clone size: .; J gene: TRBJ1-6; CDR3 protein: CASSRGSYNSPLHF; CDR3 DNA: TGTGCCAGCAGCCGGGGCTCCTATAATTCACCCCTCCACTTT
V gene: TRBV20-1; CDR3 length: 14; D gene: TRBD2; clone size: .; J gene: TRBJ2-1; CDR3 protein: CSASGTSGYNEQFF; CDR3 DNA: TGCAGTGCTAGTGGGACTAGCGGTTACAATGAGCAGTTCTTC
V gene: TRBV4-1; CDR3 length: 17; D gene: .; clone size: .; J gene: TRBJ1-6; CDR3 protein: CASSPRIAGLLNSPLHF; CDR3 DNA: TGCGCCAGCAGCCCCCGAATCGCTGGACTACTAAATTCACCCCTCCACTTT
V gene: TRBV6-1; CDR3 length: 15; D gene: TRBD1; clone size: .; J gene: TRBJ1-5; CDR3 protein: CASSEGGQGRQPQHF; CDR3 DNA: TGTGCCAGCAGTGAAGGCGGACAGGGACGTCAGCCCCAGCATTTT
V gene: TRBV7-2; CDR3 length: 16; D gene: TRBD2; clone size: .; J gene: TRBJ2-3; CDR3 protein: CASSWGTSIITDTQYF; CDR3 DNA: TGTGCCAGCAGCTGGGGGACTAGCATAATCACAGATACGCAGTATTTT
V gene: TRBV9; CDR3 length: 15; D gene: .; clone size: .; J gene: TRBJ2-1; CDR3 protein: CASSVVGLAGDEQFF; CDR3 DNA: TGTGCCAGCAGCGTAGTAGGGCTAGCCGGGGATGAGCAGTTCTTC
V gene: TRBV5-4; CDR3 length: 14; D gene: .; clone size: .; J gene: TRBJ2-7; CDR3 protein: CASSFRGSSYEQYF; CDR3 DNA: TGTGCCAGCAGCTTCCGGGGGTCAAGCTACGAGCAGTACTTC
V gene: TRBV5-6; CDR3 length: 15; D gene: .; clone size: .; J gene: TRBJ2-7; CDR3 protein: CASSLGGGTYYEQYF; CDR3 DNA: TGTGCCAGCAGCTTGGGTGGGGGGACGTACTACGAGCAGTACTTC
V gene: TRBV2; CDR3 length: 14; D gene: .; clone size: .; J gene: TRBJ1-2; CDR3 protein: CASRADWQNYGYTF; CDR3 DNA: TGTGCCAGCAGAGCAGACTGGCAAAACTATGGCTACACCTTC
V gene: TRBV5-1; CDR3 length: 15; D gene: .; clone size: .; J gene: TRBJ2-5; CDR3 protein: CASSATGLLQETQYF; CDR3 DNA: TGCGCCAGCAGCGCAACGGGACTCCTTCAAGAGACCCAGTACTTC